This TCR beta chain was sequenced during a study of control samples from healthy donors and cancer patients (TCRdb year 2020). To prepare the library, the immunoSEQ multiplex PCR assay was applied. The clones in this table, taken by TCRdb from immuneACCESS, are in-frame only. Not every clone is retained; where verified, under half of the shortfall comes from an unresolved V gene, and the cause of the rest is unknown. The table for this sample lists some 67,000 clones; 87% of them were counted only once. The ten largest clones add up to 2% to 2.5% of the sample. Comment on this clone: Its target antigen remains unknown. No base-level quality is on record; no much larger clone is a single base apart.

This receptor was taken from a woman between 45 and 65 years old with head and neck cancer. The sample was PBMCs.

The CDR3: CASSSRLAGVVNEQFF. The base sequence is TGTGCCAGCAGCTCTCGACTAGCGGGGGTTGTAAATGAGCAGTTCTTC. Here the chain combines TRBV7-3 and TRBJ2-1; TRBD2 agrees with 12 junctional bases. According to the germline V gene, CDR1 reads SGHTA and CDR2 reads FQGTGA. The germline V end is reduced by 4 bases and the J end by 7 bases; junction bases left unmatched: 8. Its CDR3 holds 16 amino acids, cysteine through phenylalanine. Only the CDR3 region is kept as DNA, spanning 48 bases read in frame from base 1.